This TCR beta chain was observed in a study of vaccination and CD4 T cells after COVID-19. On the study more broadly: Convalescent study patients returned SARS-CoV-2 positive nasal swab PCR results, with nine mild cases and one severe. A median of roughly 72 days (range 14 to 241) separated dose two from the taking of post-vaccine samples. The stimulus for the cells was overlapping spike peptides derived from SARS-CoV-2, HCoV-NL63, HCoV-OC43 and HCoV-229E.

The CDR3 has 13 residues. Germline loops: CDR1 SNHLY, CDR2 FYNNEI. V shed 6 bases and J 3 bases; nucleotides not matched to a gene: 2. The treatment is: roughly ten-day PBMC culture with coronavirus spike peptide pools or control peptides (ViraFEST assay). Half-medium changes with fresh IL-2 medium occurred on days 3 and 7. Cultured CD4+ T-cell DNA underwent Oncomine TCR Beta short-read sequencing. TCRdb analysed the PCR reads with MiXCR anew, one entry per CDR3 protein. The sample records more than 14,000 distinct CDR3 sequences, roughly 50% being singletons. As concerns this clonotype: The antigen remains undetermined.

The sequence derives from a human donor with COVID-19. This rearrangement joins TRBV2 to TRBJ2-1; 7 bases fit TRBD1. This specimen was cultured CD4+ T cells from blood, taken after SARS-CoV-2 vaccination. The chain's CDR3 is CASRGDSYNEQFF. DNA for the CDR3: TGTGCCAGCAGGGGGGACAGCTACAATGAGCAGTTCTTC. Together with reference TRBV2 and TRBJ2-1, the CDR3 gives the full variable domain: EPEVTQTPSHQVTQMGQEVILRCVPISNHLYFYWYRQILGQKVEFLVSFYNNEISEKSEIFDDQFSVERPDGSNFTLKIRSTKLEDSAMYFCASRGDSYNEQFFGPGTRLTVL.